This record concerns one T cell receptor (beta chain) sequence. Authors' methods: The authors estimated nucleated cell counts from reference gene primer amplification. This table comes from immunoSEQ multiplex PCR, and its TCRdb copy is limited to in-frame clones, with some not included. That table is the source of V, J and clone size, and D and trimming were worked out from the DNA. Of some 180,000 clones in the sample, nearly 80% were seen once. The sample comes from a study of blood T cell repertoires in COVID-19. Study overall: T cells, B-cell-depleted T cells, or PBMCs provided the cDNA or gDNA that served as material.

Participants in the exposed group had met a COVID-19 case in the 2 weeks before joining the study. The ends lost 4 bases at V and 6 bases at J; junction bases unmatched: 8. The CDR3 has 16 amino acids. The V gene's germline CDR1 is SGDLS and CDR2 YYNGEE. The chain is built from TRBV9 and TRBJ2-3, with 13 nucleotides matching TRBD2. Material for sequencing was PBMCs or T cells enriched from blood (not recorded which). This clonotype was obtained from a man aged 55-75 years who had been exposed to COVID-19. The CDR3 sequence is CASSTRLAGGRDTQYF. CDR3 bases: TGTGCCAGCAGCACGCGACTAGCGGGAGGTAGGGATACGCAGTATTTT.